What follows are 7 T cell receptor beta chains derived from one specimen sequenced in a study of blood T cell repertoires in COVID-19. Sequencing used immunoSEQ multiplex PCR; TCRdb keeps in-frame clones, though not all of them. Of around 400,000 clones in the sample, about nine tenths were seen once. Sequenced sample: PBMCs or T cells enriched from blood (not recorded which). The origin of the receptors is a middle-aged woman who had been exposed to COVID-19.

In DNA, the CDR3 is TGTGCCAGCAGCCAAGGTTCTAGCGGGGTAACCTACGAGCAGTACTTC. Its translation is CASSQGSSGVTYEQYF. J is TRBJ2-7 and V is TRBV3-1 (or the pseudogene TRBV3-2), with TRBD2 identical over 9 bases. Germline CDR1 reads LGHDT; CDR2 reads YNNKEL (reference sequence). This CDR3 is 16 amino acids long. With 1 base clipped from V and 2 bases from J, the junction kept 6 bases outside the gene matches.

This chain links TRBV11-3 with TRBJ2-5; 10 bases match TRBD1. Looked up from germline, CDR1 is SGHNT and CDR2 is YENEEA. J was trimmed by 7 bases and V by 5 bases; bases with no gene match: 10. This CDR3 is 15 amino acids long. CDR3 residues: CASSPGTGAGATQYF. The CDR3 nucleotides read TGTGCCAGCAGCCCGGGGACAGGGGCAGGGGCGACCCAGTACTTC.

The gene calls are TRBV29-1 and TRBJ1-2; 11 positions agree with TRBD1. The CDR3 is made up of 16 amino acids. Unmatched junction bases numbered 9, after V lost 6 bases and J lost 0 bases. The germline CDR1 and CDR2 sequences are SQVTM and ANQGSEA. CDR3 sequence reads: CSVTGTGGEANYGYTF. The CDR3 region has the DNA TGCAGCGTCACCGGGACAGGGGGGGAAGCTAACTATGGCTACACCTTC.

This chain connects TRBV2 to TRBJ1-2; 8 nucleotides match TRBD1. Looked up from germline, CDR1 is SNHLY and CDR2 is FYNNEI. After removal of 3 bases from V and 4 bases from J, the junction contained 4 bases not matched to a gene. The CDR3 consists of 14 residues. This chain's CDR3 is CASSESGQGYGYTF. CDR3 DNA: TGTGCCAGCAGTGAGTCCGGACAGGGCTATGGCTACACCTTC.

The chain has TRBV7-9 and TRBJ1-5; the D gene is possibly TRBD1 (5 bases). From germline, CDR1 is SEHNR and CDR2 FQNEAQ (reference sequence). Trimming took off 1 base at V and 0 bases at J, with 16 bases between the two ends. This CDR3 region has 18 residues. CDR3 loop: CASSLVSGRALSNQPQHF. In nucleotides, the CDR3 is TGTGCCAGCAGCTTAGTTTCAGGGAGGGCCCTTAGCAATCAGCCCCAGCATTTT.

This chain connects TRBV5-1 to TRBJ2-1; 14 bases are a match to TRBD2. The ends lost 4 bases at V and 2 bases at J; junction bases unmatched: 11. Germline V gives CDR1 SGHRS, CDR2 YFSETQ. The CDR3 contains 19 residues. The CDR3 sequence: CASSDGPGTSGSPYNEQFF. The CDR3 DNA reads TGCGCCAGCAGCGATGGACCGGGGACTAGCGGGAGCCCCTACAATGAGCAGTTCTTC.

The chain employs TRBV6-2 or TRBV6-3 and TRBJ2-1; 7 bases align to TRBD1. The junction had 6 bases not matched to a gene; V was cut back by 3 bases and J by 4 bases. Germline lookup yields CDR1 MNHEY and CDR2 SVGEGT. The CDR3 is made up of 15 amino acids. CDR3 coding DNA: TGTGCCAGCAGTTATTCCGGGACAGCATACAATGAGCAGTTCTTC. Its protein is CASSYSGTAYNEQFF.